The 3 T cell receptor beta chains below come from one sample, sequenced in a study of STAT5B mutations in CD4+ large granular lymphocyte leukemia (dated by TCRdb to between 2020 and 2023). Libraries were built with the immunoSEQ multiplex PCR assay. TCRdb carries this immuneACCESS record with in-frame sequences only. Its versions omit some clonotypes, under half of them owing to an unresolved V gene in the studies checked, with the rest unexplained. This sample holds tens of thousands of clones; 74% were observed only once. Clones ranked in the top ten supply around 1.1% of the sample. The sample taken for sequencing was CD4+ T cells from blood buffy coats. The receptors originated from a human donor in good health.

The gene calls are TRBV10-1 and TRBJ2-5; unclear D gene. V was cut by 4 bases and J by 5 bases, with 20 bases left in between. Germline values: CDR1 WNHNN, CDR2 SYGVQD (reference sequence). This CDR3 has 16 residues. CDR3 loop: CASSVRRSGKSETQYF. CDR3 nucleotides: TGCGCCAGCAGTGTCCGTAGGTCGGGTAAATCGGAGACCCAGTACTTC.

This clone was seen a few times. This chain links TRBV6-1 with TRBJ1-1; a weak D match, TRBD1 (5 bases). This CDR3 has 12 residues. V lost 5 bases and J 5 bases, leaving 9 bases between the germline ends. CDR1 is MNHNS and CDR2 is SASEGT in the germline V gene. DNA of the CDR3: TGTGCCAGCAGTATGGGGCTAACTGAAGCTTTCTTT. Protein sequence: CASSMGLTEAFF.

This clone was detected once. The chain uses TRBV5-1 and TRBJ2-5; D is ambiguous. The length of the CDR3 is 11 residues. Per the germline V gene, CDR1 is SGHRS and CDR2 is YFSETQ. The ends were cut back, 4 bases at V and 5 bases at J, with 6 bases in the middle. DNA of the CDR3: TGCGCCAGCAGCGTACAGGAGACCCAGTACTTC. Its protein product is CASSVQETQYF.